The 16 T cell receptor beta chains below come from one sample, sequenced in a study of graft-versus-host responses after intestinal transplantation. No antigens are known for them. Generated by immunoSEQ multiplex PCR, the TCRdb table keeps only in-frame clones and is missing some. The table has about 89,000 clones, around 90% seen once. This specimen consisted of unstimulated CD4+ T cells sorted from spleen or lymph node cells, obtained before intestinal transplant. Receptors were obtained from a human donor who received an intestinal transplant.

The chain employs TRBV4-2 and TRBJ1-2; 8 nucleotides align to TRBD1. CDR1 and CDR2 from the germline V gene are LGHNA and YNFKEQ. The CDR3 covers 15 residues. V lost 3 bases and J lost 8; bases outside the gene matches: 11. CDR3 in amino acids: CASSHPGQVVSGYTF. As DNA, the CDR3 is TGTGCCAGCAGCCATCCGGGACAGGTGGTTAGCGGCTACACCTTC.

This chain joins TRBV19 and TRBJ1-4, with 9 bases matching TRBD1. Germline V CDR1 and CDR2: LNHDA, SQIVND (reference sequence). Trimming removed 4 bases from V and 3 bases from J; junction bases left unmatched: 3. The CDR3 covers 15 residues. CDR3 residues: CASSTRQGANEKLFF. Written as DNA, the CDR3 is TGTGCCAGTAGTACCAGACAGGGGGCTAATGAAAAACTGTTTTTT.

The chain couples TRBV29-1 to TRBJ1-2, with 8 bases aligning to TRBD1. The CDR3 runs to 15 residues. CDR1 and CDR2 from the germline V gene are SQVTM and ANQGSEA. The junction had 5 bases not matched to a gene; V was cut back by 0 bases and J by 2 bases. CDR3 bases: TGCAGCGTTGAAGAACCCGGACAGGGCAACTATGGCTACACCTTC. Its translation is CSVEEPGQGNYGYTF.

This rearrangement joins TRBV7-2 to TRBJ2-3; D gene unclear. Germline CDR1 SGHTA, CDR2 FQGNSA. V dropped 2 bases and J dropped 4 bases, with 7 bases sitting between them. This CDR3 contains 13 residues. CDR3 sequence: CASSLHRADTQYF. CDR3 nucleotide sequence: TGTGCCAGCAGCTTACACCGGGCAGATACGCAGTATTTT.

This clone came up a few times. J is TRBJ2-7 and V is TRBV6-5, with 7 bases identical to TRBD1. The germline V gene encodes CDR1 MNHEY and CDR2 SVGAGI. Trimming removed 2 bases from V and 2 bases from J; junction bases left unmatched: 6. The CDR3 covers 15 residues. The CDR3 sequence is CASSYKQGIAYEQYF. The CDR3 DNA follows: TGTGCCAGCAGTTACAAACAGGGGATTGCCTACGAGCAGTACTTC.

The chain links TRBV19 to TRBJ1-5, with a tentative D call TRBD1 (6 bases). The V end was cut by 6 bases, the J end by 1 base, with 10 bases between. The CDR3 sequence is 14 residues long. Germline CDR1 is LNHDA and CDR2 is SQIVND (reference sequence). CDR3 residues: CASSSGQSNQPQHF. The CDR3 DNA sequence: TGTGCCAGTAGCTCCGGACAGAGCAATCAGCCCCAGCATTTT.

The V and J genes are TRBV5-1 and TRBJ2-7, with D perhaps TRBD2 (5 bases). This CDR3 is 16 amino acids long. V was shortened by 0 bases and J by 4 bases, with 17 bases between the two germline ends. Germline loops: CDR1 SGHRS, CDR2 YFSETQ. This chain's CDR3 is CASSLAAGRRGYEQYF. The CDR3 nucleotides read TGCGCCAGCAGCTTGGCAGCCGGAAGGAGAGGGTACGAGCAGTACTTC.

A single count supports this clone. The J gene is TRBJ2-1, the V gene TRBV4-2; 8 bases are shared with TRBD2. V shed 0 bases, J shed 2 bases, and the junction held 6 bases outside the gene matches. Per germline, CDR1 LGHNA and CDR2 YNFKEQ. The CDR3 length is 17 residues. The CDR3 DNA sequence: TGTGCCAGCAGCCAAGATGGGGTAGCGGGGCCCTACAATGAGCAGTTCTTC. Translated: CASSQDGVAGPYNEQFF.

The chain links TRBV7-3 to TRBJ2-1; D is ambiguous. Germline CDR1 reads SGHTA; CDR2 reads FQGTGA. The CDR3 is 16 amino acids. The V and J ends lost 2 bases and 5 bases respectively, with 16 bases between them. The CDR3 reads CASSLSLMPDHNEQFF. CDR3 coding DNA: TGTGCCAGCAGCTTATCCTTGATGCCGGATCACAATGAGCAGTTCTTC.

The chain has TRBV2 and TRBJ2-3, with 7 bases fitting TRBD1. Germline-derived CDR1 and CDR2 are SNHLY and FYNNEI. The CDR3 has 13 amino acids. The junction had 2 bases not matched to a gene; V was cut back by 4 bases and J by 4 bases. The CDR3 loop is CASSGGTADTQYF. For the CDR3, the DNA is TGTGCCAGCAGTGGAGGGACAGCAGATACGCAGTATTTT.

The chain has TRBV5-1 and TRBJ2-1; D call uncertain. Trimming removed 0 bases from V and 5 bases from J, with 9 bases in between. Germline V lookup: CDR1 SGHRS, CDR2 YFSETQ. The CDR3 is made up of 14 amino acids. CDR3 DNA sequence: TGCGCCAGCAGCTTGGTTGTCTCGGACAATGAGCAGTTCTTC. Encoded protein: CASSLVVSDNEQFF.

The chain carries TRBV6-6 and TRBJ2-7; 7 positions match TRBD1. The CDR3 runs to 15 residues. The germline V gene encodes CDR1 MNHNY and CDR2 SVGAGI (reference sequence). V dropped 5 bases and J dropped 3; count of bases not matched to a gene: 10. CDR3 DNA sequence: TGTGCCAGCAGTCAACAGGGACAGAGTGGCTACGAGCAGTACTTC. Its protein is CASSQQGQSGYEQYF.

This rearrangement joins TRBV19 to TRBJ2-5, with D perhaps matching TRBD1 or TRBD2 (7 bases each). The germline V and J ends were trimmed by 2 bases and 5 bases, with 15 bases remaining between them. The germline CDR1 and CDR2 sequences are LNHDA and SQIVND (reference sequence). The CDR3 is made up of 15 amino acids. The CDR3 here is CASSIRRGGLETQYF. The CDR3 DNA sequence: TGTGCCAGTAGTATACGCAGGGGGGGTTTGGAGACCCAGTACTTC. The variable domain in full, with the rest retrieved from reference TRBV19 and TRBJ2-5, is DGGITQSPKYLFRKEGQNVTLSCEQNLNHDAMYWYRQDPGQGLRLIYYSQIVNDFQKGDIAEGYSVSREKKESFPLTVTSAQKNPTAFYLCASSIRRGGLETQYFGPGTRLLVL.

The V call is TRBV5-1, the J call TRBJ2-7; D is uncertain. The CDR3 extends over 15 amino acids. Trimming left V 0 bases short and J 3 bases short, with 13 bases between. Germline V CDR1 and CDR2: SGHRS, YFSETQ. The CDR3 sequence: CASSLGSDLGYEQYF. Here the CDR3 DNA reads TGCGCCAGCAGCTTGGGGTCGGACCTAGGCTACGAGCAGTACTTC.

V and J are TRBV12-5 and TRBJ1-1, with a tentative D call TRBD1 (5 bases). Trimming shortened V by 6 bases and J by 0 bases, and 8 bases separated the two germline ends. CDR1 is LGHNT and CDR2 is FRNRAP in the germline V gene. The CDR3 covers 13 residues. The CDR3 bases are TGTGCTAGTGGGACAGCATTGAACACTGAAGCTTTCTTT. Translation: CASGTALNTEAFF.

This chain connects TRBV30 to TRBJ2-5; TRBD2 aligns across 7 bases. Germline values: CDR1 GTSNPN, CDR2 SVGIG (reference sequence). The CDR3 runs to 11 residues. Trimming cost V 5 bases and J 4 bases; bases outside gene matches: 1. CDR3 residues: CAWGGVETQYF. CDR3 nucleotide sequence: TGTGCCTGGGGGGGGGTAGAGACCCAGTACTTC.